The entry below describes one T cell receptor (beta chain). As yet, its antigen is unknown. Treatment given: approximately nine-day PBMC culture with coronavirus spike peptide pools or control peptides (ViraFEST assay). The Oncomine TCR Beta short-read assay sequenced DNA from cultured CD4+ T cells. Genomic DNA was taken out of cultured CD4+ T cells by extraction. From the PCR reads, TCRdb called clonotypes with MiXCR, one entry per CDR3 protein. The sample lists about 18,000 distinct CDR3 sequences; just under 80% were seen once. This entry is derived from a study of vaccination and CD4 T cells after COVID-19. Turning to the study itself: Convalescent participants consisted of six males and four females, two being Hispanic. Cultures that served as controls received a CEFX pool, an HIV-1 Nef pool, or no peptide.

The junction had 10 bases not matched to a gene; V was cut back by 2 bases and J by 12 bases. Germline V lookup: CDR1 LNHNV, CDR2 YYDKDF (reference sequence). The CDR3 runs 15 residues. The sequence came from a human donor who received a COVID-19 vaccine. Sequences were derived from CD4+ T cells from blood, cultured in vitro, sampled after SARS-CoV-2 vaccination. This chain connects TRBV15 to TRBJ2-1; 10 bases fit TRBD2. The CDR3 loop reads CATSRPLTSGWVQFF. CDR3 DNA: TGTGCCACCAGCAGACCGCTGACTAGCGGGTGGGTGCAGTTCTTC.